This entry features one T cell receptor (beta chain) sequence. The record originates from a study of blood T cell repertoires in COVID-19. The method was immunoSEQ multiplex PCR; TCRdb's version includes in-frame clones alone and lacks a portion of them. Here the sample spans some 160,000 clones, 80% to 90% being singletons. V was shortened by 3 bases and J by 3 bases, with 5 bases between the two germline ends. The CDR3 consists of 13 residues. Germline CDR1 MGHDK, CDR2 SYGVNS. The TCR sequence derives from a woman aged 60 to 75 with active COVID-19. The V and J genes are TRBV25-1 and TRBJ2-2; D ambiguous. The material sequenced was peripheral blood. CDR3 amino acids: CASSDRYTGELFF. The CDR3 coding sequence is TGTGCCAGCAGTGACAGATACACCGGGGAGCTGTTTTTT.